This TCR beta chain was sequenced in a study of technical replicates of blood from several donors. TCRdb's table, derived via immunoSEQ multiplex PCR, lists solely in-frame clones and lacks some. Here the sample spans about 54,000 clones, 85% to 95% being singletons. Sequenced input: T cells isolated from PBMCs. The TCR sequence derives from a human donor in good health.

CDR3: CASSLNLNTEAFF. The DNA of the CDR3 is TGCGCCAGCAGCTTGAACTTGAACACTGAAGCTTTCTTT. This sequence joins TRBV5-1 and TRBJ1-1; no reliable D call. Between the trimmed V and J ends, which lost 1 base and 0 bases, there was a span of 4 bases. Germline CDR1 and CDR2: SGHRS and YFSETQ. The CDR3 runs to 13 residues.